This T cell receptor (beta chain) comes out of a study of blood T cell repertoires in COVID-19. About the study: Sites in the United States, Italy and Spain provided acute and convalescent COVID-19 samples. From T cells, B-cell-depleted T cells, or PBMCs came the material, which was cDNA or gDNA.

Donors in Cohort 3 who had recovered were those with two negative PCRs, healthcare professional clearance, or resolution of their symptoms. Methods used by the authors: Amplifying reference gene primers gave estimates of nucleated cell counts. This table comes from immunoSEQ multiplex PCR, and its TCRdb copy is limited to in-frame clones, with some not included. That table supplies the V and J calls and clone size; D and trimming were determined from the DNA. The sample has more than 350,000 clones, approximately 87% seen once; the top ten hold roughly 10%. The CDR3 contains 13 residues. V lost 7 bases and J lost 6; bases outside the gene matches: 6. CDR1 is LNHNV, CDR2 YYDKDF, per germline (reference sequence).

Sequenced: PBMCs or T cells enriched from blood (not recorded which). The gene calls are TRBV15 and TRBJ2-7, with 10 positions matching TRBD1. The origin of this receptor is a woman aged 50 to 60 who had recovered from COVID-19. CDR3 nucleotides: TGTGCCACCACGCCGGGACAGGGGACCGAGCAGTACTTC. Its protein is CATTPGQGTEQYF.